The rows below give T cell receptor beta chains drawn from one sample of a study of cytomegalovirus exposure and HLA in healthy donors. Clones were sequenced by immunoSEQ multiplex PCR, and TCRdb holds only the in-frame ones, with some missing. The sample has under 200,000 clones; 75% to 80% are singletons. The sample was PBMCs. The source of these receptors is a woman aged 40 to 49 in good health and CMV-seronegative. The CDR3 runs from the conserved cysteine through the conserved F or W. A D gene is named only where the DNA matches it firmly. Some rows mark clone size as missing; the rest say once, few, many or name a class of expanded clone.

abundance	v_gene	len	d_gene	j_gene	CDR3nt	CDR3aa
few	TRBV15	15	-	TRBJ1-1	TGTGCCACCAGCAGAGAGCGGGGTATGAACACTGAAGCTTTCTTT	CATSRERGMNTEAFF
-	TRBV27	16	TRBD1	TRBJ1-1	TGTGCCAGCAGACCCGGGACAGCCTATGTCGGCACTGAAGCTTTCTTT	CASRPGTAYVGTEAFF
many	TRBV4-1	13	TRBD1	TRBJ1-1	TGCGCCAGCAGCCAAGTGGGGACAGAGGAAGCTTTCTTT	CASSQVGTEEAFF
once	TRBV14	13	-	TRBJ1-6	TGTGCCAGCAGCCAAGTTCGGGGTTCACCCCTCCACTTT	CASSQVRGSPLHF
-	TRBV5-1	14	TRBD2	TRBJ2-3	TGCGCCAGCAGCTTGGCCGGGGGGGCAGATACGCAGTATTTT	CASSLAGGADTQYF
-	TRBV7-9	16	-	TRBJ2-5	TGTGCCAGCAGCTTGGACGGGAGGGGGCGCCTGGAGACCCAGTACTTC	CASSLDGRGRLETQYF
-	TRBV4-1	15	TRBD1	TRBJ1-5	TGCGCCAGCAGCCAAGGAGAGGCAGGGGGTCAGCCCCAGCATTTT	CASSQGEAGGQPQHF
-	TRBV12-5	18	TRBD1	TRBJ1-1	TGTGCTAGTGGTCCAACCCGGGACAGGGGCGCCCCGGGCACTGAAGCTTTCTTT	CASGPTRDRGAPGTEAFF
-	TRBV6-6	15	TRBD1	TRBJ1-5	TGTGCCAGCAGTTACGCTGGACAGGAGAATCAGCCCCAGCATTTT	CASSYAGQENQPQHF
-	TRBV7-9	13	-	TRBJ1-1	TGTGCCAGCAGCCCGCCTGGGGCGCAGGAAGCTTTCTTT	CASSPPGAQEAFF
-	TRBV7-2	18	-	TRBJ2-7	TGTGCCAGCAGCCTCATCGGACTATCCCGGGGTGGGAGTACGGAGCAGTACTTC	CASSLIGLSRGGSTEQYF
-	TRBV2	15	-	TRBJ1-1	TGTGCCAGCAGTGAAAGCCAGGCACCGAACACTGAAGCTTTCTTT	CASSESQAPNTEAFF
-	TRBV2	14	TRBD1	TRBJ1-1	TGTGCCAGCAGGGCGACAGGGGGGAACACTGAAGCTTTCTTT	CASRATGGNTEAFF
-	TRBV7-9	15	TRBD1	TRBJ1-5	TGTGCCAGCAGCTTAGCCGGGACAGGAGATCAGCCCCAGCATTTT	CASSLAGTGDQPQHF
-	TRBV19	14	-	TRBJ2-7	TGTGCCAGTAGTAGGACAGCCTTCTCCTACGAGCAGTACTTC	CASSRTAFSYEQYF
-	TRBV10-3	14	-	TRBJ1-6	TGTGCCATCACCACAGGACCCGATAATTCACCCCTCCACTTT	CAITTGPDNSPLHF
-	TRBV7-2	15	-	TRBJ2-2	TGTGCCAGCAGCTACAGGGACAGCGGGACCGGGGAGCTGTTTTTT	CASSYRDSGTGELFF
few	TRBV6-6	14	-	TRBJ2-1	TGTGCCAGCAGTTACGGACAGCTAAACAATGAGCAGTTCTTC	CASSYGQLNNEQFF
-	TRBV7-9	17	TRBD2	TRBJ2-1	TGTTCCAGCAGCTTAGCTCGGGGGGTAAGGTCCTACAATGAGCAGTTCTTC	CSSSLARGVRSYNEQFF
-	TRBV6-6	15	TRBD1	TRBJ1-2	TGTGCCAGCAGTTACTCGGGACAGGGGAACTATGGCTACACCTTC	CASSYSGQGNYGYTF
-	TRBV6-5	15	TRBD1	TRBJ1-3	TGTGCCAGCAGGACCTACAGGGGACGATCGAACACCATATATTTT	CASRTYRGRSNTIYF
-	TRBV18	17	TRBD2	TRBJ2-3	TGTGCCAGCTCACCTCGAGCGGGGGGACTTAGCACAGATACGCAGTATTTT	CASSPRAGGLSTDTQYF
-	TRBV9	15	-	TRBJ1-5	TGTGCCAGCAGCCCCTCGGGGGGGGATTATCAGCCCCAGCATTTT	CASSPSGGDYQPQHF
-	TRBV2	13	-	TRBJ2-5	TGTGCCAGCAGTGGTAACAGAGAAGAGACCCAGTACTTC	CASSGNREETQYF
-	TRBV4-1	16	TRBD2	TRBJ2-5	TGCGCCAGCAGCCCGGGACTAGCGGGGGTTGTCGAGACCCAGTACTTC	CASSPGLAGVVETQYF
once	TRBV5-4	12	-	TRBJ2-3	TGTGCCAGCAGCTTGGAGGGGGATACGCAGTATTTT	CASSLEGDTQYF
once	TRBV7-9	14	-	TRBJ1-5	TGTGCCAGCAGCTTAGGGTCGGGGGGACAGCCCCAGCATTTT	CASSLGSGGQPQHF
-	TRBV11-1	14	-	TRBJ2-7	TGTGCCAGCAGCTTAGATAGCCACTCCTACGAGCAGTACTTC	CASSLDSHSYEQYF
-	TRBV5-6	14	TRBD1	TRBJ2-7	TGTGCCAGCAGTTCAACAGGGGGCTCCTACGAGCAGTACTTC	CASSSTGGSYEQYF
few	TRBV13	13	TRBD1	TRBJ1-1	TGTGCCAGCCGCGGGACAGGGAACACTGAAGCTTTCTTT	CASRGTGNTEAFF
-	TRBV18	17	TRBD2	TRBJ2-2	TGTGCCAGCCGGAGGACTAGCGGGGGGGCCTGGACCGGGGAGCTGTTTTTT	CASRRTSGGAWTGELFF
-	TRBV7-2	12	-	TRBJ2-7	TGTGCCAGCAGCTTGGCCGCCTACGAGCAGTACTTC	CASSLAAYEQYF
-	TRBV18	13	TRBD2	TRBJ2-5	TGTGCCAGTCACCGGACTAGCGGGAAGACCCAGTACTTC	CASHRTSGKTQYF
-	TRBV29-1	13	TRBD1	TRBJ1-2	TGCAGCGTGCCTCCGGGACAGGCATATGGCTACACCTTC	CSVPPGQAYGYTF
-	TRBV4-1	16	-	TRBJ1-2	TGCGCCAGCAGCCAAGATCAAAATGCCGCCCTGTCTACGGGGACCTTC	CASSQDQNAALSTGTF
-	TRBV5-3	15	-	TRBJ2-5	TGTGCCAGAAGCTTGGGGGAAGGGGCGGGGGAGACCCAGTACTTC	CARSLGEGAGETQYF
-	TRBV19	15	TRBD1	TRBJ1-1	TGTGCCAGTAGTACCCGACAGGGGACGAACACTGAAGCTTTCTTT	CASSTRQGTNTEAFF
-	TRBV27	13	TRBD2	TRBJ2-3	TGTGCCAGCAGTTTTCCCGGGAGGAATACGCAGTATTTT	CASSFPGRNTQYF
once	TRBV13	15	-	TRBJ2-3	TGTGCCAGCAGCTCCCGGACAGATAGCACAGATACGCAGTATTTT	CASSSRTDSTDTQYF
-	TRBV5-1	16	TRBD2	TRBJ2-1	TGCGCCAGCAGCCCTGGGACTAGCGGGGCTTACAATGAGCAGTTCTTC	CASSPGTSGAYNEQFF
-	TRBV2	15	TRBD2	TRBJ2-2	TGTGCCACCCGACTAGCGGGGGGTCGGACCGGGGAGCTGTTTTTT	CATRLAGGRTGELFF
few	TRBV5-1	17	TRBD2	TRBJ2-3	TGCGCCAGCAGCTTGGTGCCGGAAGCGGGGCCCACAGATACGCAGTATTTT	CASSLVPEAGPTDTQYF
-	TRBV28	19	-	TRBJ1-5	TGTGCCAGCAGTTCATGGCAACGGCGGAAGGATGGTGGCAATCAGCCCCAGCATTTT	CASSSWQRRKDGGNQPQHF
-	TRBV5-1	14	TRBD1	TRBJ2-5	TGCGCCAGCAGCTACCGGGACAGGGGGGTCACCCAGTACTTC	CASSYRDRGVTQYF
-	TRBV2	15	-	TRBJ2-3	TGTGCCAGCAGTGATCTATCCCTAGGCACAGATACGCAGTATTTT	CASSDLSLGTDTQYF
few	TRBV5-6	15	-	TRBJ1-1	TGTGCCAGCAGCTTGTACGGCAGGGCGAACACTGAAGCTTTCTTT	CASSLYGRANTEAFF
-	TRBV23-1	15	TRBD1	TRBJ1-5	TGCGCCAGCAGTCAGCCGACAGGGGTAAGTCAGCCCCAGCATTTT	CASSQPTGVSQPQHF
-	TRBV18	13	-	TRBJ2-5	TGTGCCAGCTCACGAGCCATTAAAGAGACCCAGTACTTC	CASSRAIKETQYF
-	TRBV4-1	18	TRBD1	TRBJ2-1	TGCGCCAGCAGCCGTGCAACCATAGGGGACAGGGGCATCAATGAGCAGTTCTTC	CASSRATIGDRGINEQFF
few	TRBV5-1	12	-	TRBJ2-5	TGCGCCAGCAGCCTCGACAGAGAGACCCAGTACTTC	CASSLDRETQYF
few	TRBV9	15	TRBD2	TRBJ2-1	TGTGCCAGCAGCGCAATCGGGGGGGGTTACAATGAGCAGTTCTTC	CASSAIGGGYNEQFF
-	TRBV14	15	TRBD2	TRBJ2-7	TGTGCCAGCAGCCTCGGGAGGGGCCTTCACTACGAGCAGTACTTC	CASSLGRGLHYEQYF
-	TRBV7-2	14	-	TRBJ2-5	TGTGCCAGCAGGACTTATGTGGAGACGGAGACCCAGTACTTC	CASRTYVETETQYF
-	TRBV2	13	-	TRBJ2-1	TGTGCCACCAACCGCGGGGGCCGCAATGAGCAGTTCTTC	CATNRGGRNEQFF
-	TRBV4-1	15	-	TRBJ1-1	TGCGCCAGCAGCCATCCCAGGGGCATGAACACTGAAGCTTTCTTT	CASSHPRGMNTEAFF
-	TRBV7-8	15	-	TRBJ2-7	TGTGCCAGCAGCCGCTTGGGGCAACACTCCTACGAGAAGTACTTC	CASSRLGQHSYEKYF
-	TRBV6-5	12	-	TRBJ1-6	TGTGCCAGCAGACTTCATAATTCACCCCTCCACTTT	CASRLHNSPLHF